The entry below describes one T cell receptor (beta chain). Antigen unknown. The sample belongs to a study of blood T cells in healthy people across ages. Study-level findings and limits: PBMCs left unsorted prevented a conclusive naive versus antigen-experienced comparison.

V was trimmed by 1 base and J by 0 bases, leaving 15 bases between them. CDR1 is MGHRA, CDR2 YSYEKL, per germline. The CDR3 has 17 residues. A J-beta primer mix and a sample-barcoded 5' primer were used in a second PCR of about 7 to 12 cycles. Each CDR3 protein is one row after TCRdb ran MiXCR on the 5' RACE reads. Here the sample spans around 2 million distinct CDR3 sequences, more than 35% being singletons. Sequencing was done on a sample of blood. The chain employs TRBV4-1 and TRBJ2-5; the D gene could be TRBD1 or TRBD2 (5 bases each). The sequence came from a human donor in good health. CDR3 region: CASSQGHLGVYQETQYF. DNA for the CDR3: TGCGCCAGCAGCCAAGGCCATCTGGGGGTGTACCAAGAGACCCAGTACTTC.